A single sample gave rise to the 27 T cell receptor beta chains below, sequenced in a study of cytomegalovirus exposure and HLA in healthy donors (TCRdb year 2017). The library was generated by the immunoSEQ multiplex PCR assay. A mixture of 60 forward primers for TCR Vbeta segments and 13 reverse primers for TCR Jbeta segments was used in the multiplex PCR. TCRdb obtained this table from immuneACCESS and retained in-frame rearrangements with V and J assigned. These tables miss some clones; where compared with another copy, unresolved V genes account for less than half of the shortfall, and the remainder is unexplained. The sample table records under 200,000 clones; 60% to 80% of these occur just once. The ten most abundant clones make up about 4.9% of the sample. The sequencing input was PBMCs. Receptors originate from a male donor in good health and CMV-seronegative.

The V and J genes are TRBV29-1 and TRBJ1-2; D is ambiguous. Germline assignment: CDR1 SQVTM and CDR2 ANQGSEA. This CDR3 region has 12 residues. The V end was cut by 4 bases, the J end by 2 bases, with 8 bases between. Here the CDR3 reads CSVGAVNYGYTF. The CDR3 DNA reads as TGCAGCGTTGGGGCTGTGAACTATGGCTACACCTTC.

The CDR3: CASSFLGGDGYTF. The CDR3 nucleotides read TGTGCCAGCAGCTTTTTAGGGGGGGATGGCTACACCTTC. V is TRBV7-6 and J is TRBJ1-2, with D perhaps TRBD1 (6 bases). V was shortened by 3 bases and J by 6 bases, with 11 bases between the two germline ends. The CDR3 runs to 13 residues. Germline CDR1 SGHVS, CDR2 FNYEAQ.

CDR3 protein: CASSSRQGAGGELFF. CDR3 coding DNA: TGCGCCAGCAGCTCACGACAGGGGGCAGGCGGGGAGCTGTTTTTT. The V call is TRBV5-1, the J call TRBJ2-2; 10 bases fit TRBD1. The ends lost 3 bases at V and 7 bases at J; junction bases unmatched: 6. The CDR3 is 15 residues long. Germline V gene sequence: CDR1 SGHRS, CDR2 YFSETQ.

The rearrangement links TRBV5-1 to TRBJ2-1; 7 positions match TRBD1. Germline V gene sequence: CDR1 SGHRS, CDR2 YFSETQ. The CDR3 extends over 14 amino acids. V shed 3 bases and J 6 bases; nucleotides not matched to a gene: 6. The CDR3 loop reads CASSSGTAINEQFF. In DNA form, the CDR3 reads TGCGCCAGCAGCTCGGGGACAGCTATCAATGAGCAGTTCTTC.

This clone was picked up one time. The chain combines TRBV7-2 with TRBJ1-3; 9 bases are a match to TRBD1. The CDR3 contains 19 residues. Per the germline V gene, CDR1 is SGHTA and CDR2 is FQGNSA. V lost 5 bases, J lost 0 bases, and 14 bases stayed unmatched. CDR3 amino acids: CASSPGRRTGVGSGNTIYF. As DNA, the CDR3 is TGTGCCAGCAGCCCCGGACGCCGGACAGGGGTTGGCTCTGGAAACACCATATATTTT.

This clone turned up a few times. The chain combines TRBV5-4 with TRBJ2-7; 8 bases line up with TRBD2. Germline V gene sequence: CDR1 SGHNT, CDR2 YYREEE (reference sequence). J lost 2 bases, V lost 4 bases, and 8 bases had no gene match. CDR3 length: 15 amino acids. Here the CDR3 DNA reads TGTGCCAGCAGCCCCGGAGGTAGCGGGGCCTACGAGCAGTACTTC. This translates into CASSPGGSGAYEQYF.

The chain carries TRBV6-5 and TRBJ1-4; a possible D gene is TRBD1 (5 bases). V shed 5 bases and J shed 8 bases, with 15 bases lying between them. The CDR3 is made up of 14 amino acids. In germline, CDR1 is MNHEY, CDR2 SVGAGI. CDR3 in amino acids: CASSPGPNGEKLFF. The CDR3 region has the DNA TGTGCCAGCAGTCCAGGGCCGAATGGGGAAAAACTGTTTTTT.

CDR3 region: CASSEVLGWEQYF. The CDR3 region has the DNA TGTGCCAGCAGTGAGGTCCTCGGGTGGGAGCAGTACTTC. J is TRBJ2-7 and V is TRBV6-1; D is uncertain. The CDR3 has 13 residues. Between the trimmed V and J ends, which lost 3 bases and 7 bases, there was a span of 13 bases. Germline-derived CDR1 and CDR2 are MNHNS and SASEGT.

This clone was picked up a small number of times. The gene calls are TRBV5-1 and TRBJ1-4; TRBD1 aligns across 11 bases. The CDR3 is 16 amino acids. The germline V gene encodes CDR1 SGHRS and CDR2 YFSETQ. V lost 3 bases, J lost 5 bases, and 6 bases stayed unmatched. The CDR3 region is CASSSGTGGANEKLFF. CDR3 DNA: TGCGCCAGCAGCTCCGGGACAGGGGGGGCCAATGAAAAACTGTTTTTT.

The chain's CDR3 is CALMTGGYEQYF. CDR3 DNA: TGTGCCCTGATGACAGGGGGGTACGAGCAGTACTTC. The J gene is TRBJ2-7, the V gene TRBV30; 9 bases are a match to TRBD1. CDR1 and CDR2 (germline): GTSNPN, SVGIG (reference sequence). The CDR3 covers 12 residues. The V segment lost 8 bases and the J segment 4 bases; nucleotides outside the gene matches: 6.

The chain carries TRBV6-5 and TRBJ1-1; the D is unclear. Per the germline V gene, CDR1 is MNHEY and CDR2 is SVGAGI. Trimming pared 2 bases from V and 7 bases from J, leaving 14 bases between. This CDR3 has 14 amino acids. CDR3 sequence: CASSYRTETVEAFF. Written as DNA, the CDR3 is TGTGCCAGCAGTTACAGAACAGAAACTGTTGAAGCTTTCTTT.

This chain joins TRBV25-1 and TRBJ2-1; 7 bases map to TRBD2. CDR3 size: 15 residues. CDR1 MGHDK and CDR2 SYGVNS come from the germline V gene. The V and J ends lost 3 bases and 4 bases, in that order; junction bases with no gene match: 6. CDR3 DNA: TGTGCCAGCAGTGACTACGGGGAGGGATACAATGAGCAGTTCTTC. Its protein is CASSDYGEGYNEQFF.

The V and J genes are TRBV9 and TRBJ2-7, with D possibly TRBD2 on 7 matching bases. Germline values: CDR1 SGDLS, CDR2 YYNGEE. Deletions cut 3 bases from V and 4 bases from J, with 17 bases between. The CDR3 consists of 15 residues. The DNA for the CDR3 is TGTGCCAGCAGCGGCGTGGGGGAGGGGGTTTACGAGCAGTACTTC. It translates to CASSGVGEGVYEQYF.

The chain employs TRBV19 and TRBJ2-3; tentatively, D is TRBD2 (6 bases). This CDR3 has 15 amino acids. Germline V gene lookup returns CDR1 LNHDA and CDR2 SQIVND (reference sequence). V lost 3 bases, J lost 2 bases, and 12 bases lay in between. The DNA of the CDR3 is TGTGCCAGTAGTATTGGAGGGCCTAACACAGATACGCAGTATTTT. This translates into CASSIGGPNTDTQYF.

V gene TRBV5-1 combines with J gene TRBJ2-1; tentative D call: TRBD2 (5 bases). Germline V gene sequence: CDR1 SGHRS, CDR2 YFSETQ. Between the trimmed V and J ends, which lost 9 bases and 5 bases, there was a span of 21 bases. The CDR3 is 15 amino acids. The DNA of the CDR3 is TGCGCCATCCTCTTGAGGGTGGTAGCAAACAATGAGCAGTTCTTC. Residues: CAILLRVVANNEQFF.

This chain connects TRBV29-1 to TRBJ2-5; 10 nucleotides align to TRBD2. From germline, CDR1 is SQVTM and CDR2 ANQGSEA. The CDR3 runs 14 residues. V dropped 7 bases and J dropped 4; count of bases not matched to a gene: 9. The CDR3 DNA is TGCAGCGCCTCCGGGACTAGCGTCGGAGAGACCCAGTACTTC. Translation gives CSASGTSVGETQYF.

The chain links TRBV7-6 to TRBJ2-2; 9 nucleotides align to TRBD2. CDR3 size: 18 residues. Germline assignment: CDR1 SGHVS and CDR2 FNYEAQ. Germline trimming cut 1 base from V and 0 bases from J; bases unmatched to any gene: 6. CDR3 sequence (DNA): TGTGCCAGCAGCTTAGTTCTAGCGGGGACCCCGAACACCGGGGAGCTGTTTTTT. This translates into CASSLVLAGTPNTGELFF.

The rearrangement joins TRBV5-1 to TRBJ1-3; perhaps TRBD1 as D (6 bases). The CDR3 runs 15 residues. The V gene lost 4 bases and the J gene lost 0 bases, with 11 bases spanning the gap. Germline assignment: CDR1 SGHRS and CDR2 YFSETQ. In DNA form, the CDR3 reads TGCGCCAGCAGCACGGACAGCAACTCTGGAAACACCATATATTTT. It yields the protein CASSTDSNSGNTIYF.

This chain connects TRBV6-5 to TRBJ1-1; no clear D. Germline V CDR1 and CDR2: MNHEY, SVGAGI. This CDR3 spans 15 amino acids. The germline V and J ends were trimmed by 8 bases and 0 bases, with 16 bases remaining between them. This CDR3 is CASRGQTLMNTEAFF. The CDR3 DNA is TGTGCCAGCCGAGGGCAGACCCTTATGAACACTGAAGCTTTCTTT.

The rearrangement joins TRBV11-2 to TRBJ2-1, with D maybe TRBD2 (5 bases). Germline loops: CDR1 SGHAT, CDR2 FQNNGV. V was clipped by 7 bases and J by 10 bases, with 20 bases between them. CDR3 size: 14 residues. CDR3 sequence reads: CASILSSGFGEQFF. In nucleotides, the CDR3 is TGTGCCAGCATACTCAGTTCGGGGTTCGGGGAGCAGTTCTTC.

This chain uses TRBV6-5 with TRBJ2-5; 11 bases are shared with TRBD1. CDR3 size: 16 residues. The germline CDR1 and CDR2 sequences are MNHEY and SVGAGI. V shed 0 bases, J shed 7 bases, and the junction held 7 bases outside the gene matches. The CDR3 is CASSYSGTGGIGTQYF. For the CDR3, the DNA is TGTGCCAGCAGTTACTCGGGGACAGGGGGAATAGGGACCCAGTACTTC.

This sequence joins TRBV4-2 and TRBJ1-5; perhaps TRBD1 as D (6 bases). Germline CDR1 reads LGHNA; CDR2 reads YNFKEQ. This CDR3 has 15 residues. V dropped 0 bases and J dropped 5 bases, with 11 bases sitting between them. DNA for the CDR3: TGTGCCAGCAGCCAAGATAGAGGGGGAGATCAGCCCCAGCATTTT. Protein product: CASSQDRGGDQPQHF.

This clone was detected only once. J is TRBJ1-6 and V is TRBV7-8; TRBD1 might be the D (6 bases). V lost 5 bases and J 8 bases, leaving 19 bases between the germline ends. CDR3 size: 16 residues. The germline gives CDR1 SGHVS, CDR2 FQNEAQ. CDR3 DNA: TGTGCCAGCAGCCCCCAACCCCACAGGGTTGATTCACCCCTCCACTTT. Amino acid sequence: CASSPQPHRVDSPLHF.

The V call is TRBV5-1, the J call TRBJ2-2, with D possibly matching TRBD1 (5 bases). V was shortened by 4 bases and J by 6 bases, with 10 bases between the two germline ends. The CDR3 is made up of 13 amino acids. From germline, CDR1 is SGHRS and CDR2 YFSETQ. CDR3 amino acids: CASSQGHSGELFF. The DNA for the CDR3 is TGCGCCAGCAGCCAGGGCCATTCCGGGGAGCTGTTTTTT.

The chain employs TRBV15 and TRBJ2-1; D not certain. Germline CDR1 and CDR2: LNHNV and YYDKDF (reference sequence). Trimming left V 5 bases short and J 3 bases short, with 5 bases between. The length of the CDR3 is 12 residues. The CDR3 sequence: CATSLNYNEQFF. CDR3 nucleotide sequence: TGTGCCACCAGCCTAAACTACAATGAGCAGTTCTTC.

This rearrangement joins TRBV6-6 to TRBJ1-1; TRBD1 might be the D (6 bases). CDR3 length: 14 amino acids. V was shortened by 6 bases and J by 1 base, with 12 bases between the two germline ends. Germline V gene lookup returns CDR1 MNHNY and CDR2 SVGAGI (reference sequence). CDR3 sequence reads: CASRPPGENTEAFF. In DNA form, the CDR3 reads TGTGCCAGCAGACCTCCAGGGGAGAACACTGAAGCTTTCTTT.

Points on this clone: The sample carries other DNA sequences with the same CDR3. The chain combines TRBV5-4 with TRBJ2-7, with 9 bases fitting TRBD1. There are 14 residues in the CDR3. The germline gives CDR1 SGHNT, CDR2 YYREEE (reference sequence). V dropped 0 bases and J dropped 2; count of bases not matched to a gene: 0. For the CDR3, the DNA is TGTGCCAGCAGCTTGGACAGGGGGCCCTACGAGCAGTACTTC. Translation gives CASSLDRGPYEQYF.